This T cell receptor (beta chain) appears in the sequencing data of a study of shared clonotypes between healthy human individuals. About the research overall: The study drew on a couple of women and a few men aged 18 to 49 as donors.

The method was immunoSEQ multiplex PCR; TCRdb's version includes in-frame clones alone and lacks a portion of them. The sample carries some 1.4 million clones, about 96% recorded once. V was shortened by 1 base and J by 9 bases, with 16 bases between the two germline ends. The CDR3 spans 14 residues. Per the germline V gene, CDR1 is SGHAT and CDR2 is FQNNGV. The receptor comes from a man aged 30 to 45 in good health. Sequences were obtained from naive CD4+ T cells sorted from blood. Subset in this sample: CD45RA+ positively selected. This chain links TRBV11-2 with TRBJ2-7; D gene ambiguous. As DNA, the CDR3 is TGTGCCAGCAGCTTAGTTGGGGTCGCTCAAGTGCAGTACTTC. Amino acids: CASSLVGVAQVQYF.